A single sample is the source of the 11 T cell receptor beta chains below, sequenced in a study of blood T cell repertoires in COVID-19. TCRdb keeps only in-frame clones here, not all; method: immunoSEQ multiplex PCR. The data show around 260,000 clones, approximately 89% seen once. Sequences were obtained from peripheral blood. These receptors all come from a woman in her forties or fifties with acute or convalescent COVID-19.

The chain joins TRBV3-1 (or the pseudogene TRBV3-2) to TRBJ2-1; 8 positions match TRBD2. This CDR3 region has 15 residues. Germline trimming cut 3 bases from V and 7 bases from J; bases unmatched to any gene: 8. The germline V gene encodes CDR1 LGHDT and CDR2 YNNKEL (reference sequence). The CDR3 DNA reads as TGTGCCAGCAGCCACCGACTAGCGAATTTGAATGAGCAGTTCTTC. Translating gives CASSHRLANLNEQFF.

The V and J genes are TRBV25-1 and TRBJ2-6; 7 bases align to TRBD2. CDR3 length: 15 residues. V trimming: 1 base; J trimming: 4 bases; junction bases outside the gene matches: 1. CDR1 and CDR2 (germline): MGHDK, SYGVNS. The CDR3 DNA follows: TGTGCCAGCAGTGAATGGGGGGGAGGGGCCAACGTCCTGACTTTC. Its translation is CASSEWGGGANVLTF.

The chain uses TRBV7-9 and TRBJ2-5; 8 bases are a match to TRBD1. The CDR3 covers 14 residues. Germline CDR1 is SEHNR and CDR2 is FQNEAQ (reference sequence). The junction had 7 bases not matched to a gene; V was cut back by 5 bases and J by 5 bases. CDR3 residues: CASSQTGAGETQYF. CDR3 nucleotide sequence: TGTGCCAGCAGCCAGACAGGGGCAGGTGAGACCCAGTACTTC.

This chain joins TRBV27 and TRBJ1-5; 11 bases map to TRBD1. V dropped 6 bases and J dropped 5; count of bases not matched to a gene: 6. The CDR3 spans 15 residues. The germline V gene encodes CDR1 MNHEY and CDR2 SMNVEV (reference sequence). As DNA, the CDR3 is TGTGCCAGCAGCCCCGGACAGGGGGCTTATCAGCCCCAGCATTTT. Translating gives CASSPGQGAYQPQHF.

The J gene is TRBJ2-2, the V gene TRBV7-3, with D possibly TRBD2 on 6 matching bases. Germline assignment: CDR1 SGHTA and CDR2 FQGTGA. Trimming removed 2 bases at V and 0 bases at J, with 19 bases between. The CDR3 is 19 residues long. CDR3 protein: CASSLYPLADIPNTGELFF. CDR3 sequence (DNA): TGTGCCAGCAGCTTATATCCACTAGCAGATATTCCGAACACCGGGGAGCTGTTTTTT.

The chain has TRBV7-2 and TRBJ1-1; weak D call: TRBD1 (6 bases). The CDR3 runs 16 residues. CDR1 SGHTA and CDR2 FQGNSA come from the germline V gene. The ends were cut back, 5 bases at V and 0 bases at J, with 16 bases in the middle. For the CDR3, the DNA is TGTGCCAGCAGCCCGAGGGGGTCTGGCCTGAACACTGAAGCTTTCTTT. Amino acids: CASSPRGSGLNTEAFF.

The CDR3 DNA reads as TGTGCCAGCAAATGGGACACCGCCTCACCCCTCCACTTT. It specifies CASKWDTASPLHF. The rearrangement uses TRBV2 and TRBJ1-6, with D maybe TRBD1 (6 bases). Germline V CDR1 and CDR2: SNHLY, FYNNEI. V was shortened by 7 bases and J by 10 bases, with 14 bases between the two germline ends. The CDR3 extends over 13 amino acids.

The V call is TRBV5-4, the J call TRBJ2-3; 8 bases are a match to TRBD2. Per the germline V gene, CDR1 is SGHNT and CDR2 is YYREEE (reference sequence). The CDR3 covers 16 residues. V gave up 4 bases and J gave up 2 bases; unmatched junction bases: 9. The CDR3 region has the DNA TGTGCCAGCAGCGCCTCCGCCGGGAGGGCCACAGATACGCAGTATTTT. Its translation: CASSASAGRATDTQYF.

The V and J genes are TRBV5-1 and TRBJ2-2; 8 bases agree with TRBD1. The junction had 4 bases not matched to a gene; V was cut back by 3 bases and J by 3 bases. This CDR3 spans 15 amino acids. Germline V gives CDR1 SGHRS, CDR2 YFSETQ. CDR3 DNA sequence: TGCGCCAGCAGCTCCTTACAGGGGGACACCGGGGAGCTGTTTTTT. It specifies CASSSLQGDTGELFF.

The chain recombines TRBV10-3 with TRBJ1-5; D is ambiguous. V was shortened by 3 bases and J by 1 base, with 7 bases between the two germline ends. Germline CDR1 ENHRY, CDR2 SYGVKD. The CDR3 length is 14 residues. In DNA, the CDR3 is TGTGCCATCAGTGACCGGGTGAGCAATCAGCCCCAGCATTTT. This gives the protein CAISDRVSNQPQHF.

The chain combines TRBV5-4 with TRBJ2-1, with D possibly TRBD1 on 5 matching bases. V lost 1 base to trimming and J lost 1 base, with 6 bases between them. CDR3 size: 14 residues. Germline V gene lookup returns CDR1 SGHNT and CDR2 YYREEE (reference sequence). Here the CDR3 reads CASSLRGSYNEQFF. The CDR3 coding sequence is TGTGCCAGCAGCTTGAGGGGTTCCTACAATGAGCAGTTCTTC.